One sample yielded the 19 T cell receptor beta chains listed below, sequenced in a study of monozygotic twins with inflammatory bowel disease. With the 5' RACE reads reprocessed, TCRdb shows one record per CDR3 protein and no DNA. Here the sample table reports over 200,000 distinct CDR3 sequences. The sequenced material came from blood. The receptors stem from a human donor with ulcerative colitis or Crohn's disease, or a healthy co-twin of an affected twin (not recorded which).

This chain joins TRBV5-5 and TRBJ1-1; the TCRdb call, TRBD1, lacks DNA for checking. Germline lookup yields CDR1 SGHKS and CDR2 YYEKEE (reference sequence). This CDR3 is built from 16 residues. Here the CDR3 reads CASSFLTGGMGTEAFF.

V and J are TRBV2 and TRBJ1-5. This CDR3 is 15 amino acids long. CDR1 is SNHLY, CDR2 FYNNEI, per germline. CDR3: CASSAGPTSNQPQHF. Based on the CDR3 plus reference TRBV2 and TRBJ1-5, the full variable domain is EPEVTQTPSHQVTQMGQEVILRCVPISNHLYFYWYRQILGQKVEFLVSFYNNEISEKSEIFDDQFSVERPDGSNFTLKIRSTKLEDSAMYFCASSAGPTSNQPQHFGDGTRLSIL.

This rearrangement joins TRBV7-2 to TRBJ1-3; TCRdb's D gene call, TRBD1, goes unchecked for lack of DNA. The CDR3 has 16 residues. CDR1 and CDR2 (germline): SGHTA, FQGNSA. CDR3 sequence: CASSLVGVASGNTIYF.

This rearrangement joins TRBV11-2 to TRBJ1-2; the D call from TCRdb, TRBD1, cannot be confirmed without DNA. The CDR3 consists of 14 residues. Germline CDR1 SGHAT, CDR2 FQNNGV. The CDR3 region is CASNKDRGSHGYTF.

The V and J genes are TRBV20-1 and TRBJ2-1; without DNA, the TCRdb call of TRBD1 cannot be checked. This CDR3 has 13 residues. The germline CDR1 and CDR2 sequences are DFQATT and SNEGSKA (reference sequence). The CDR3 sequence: CSAPRTGGNEQFF.

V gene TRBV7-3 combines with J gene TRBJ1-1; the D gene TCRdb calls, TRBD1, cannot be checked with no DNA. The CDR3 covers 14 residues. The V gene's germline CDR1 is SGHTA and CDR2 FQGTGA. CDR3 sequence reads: CASSSQGEGTEAFF.

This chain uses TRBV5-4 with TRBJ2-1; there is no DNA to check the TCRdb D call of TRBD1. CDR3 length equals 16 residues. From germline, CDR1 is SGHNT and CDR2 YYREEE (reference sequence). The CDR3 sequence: CASSSPRDRVPDEQFF.

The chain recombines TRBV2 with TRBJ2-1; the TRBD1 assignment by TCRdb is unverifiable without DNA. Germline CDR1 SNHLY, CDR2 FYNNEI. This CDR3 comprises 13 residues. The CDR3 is CASRLRQSNEQFF.

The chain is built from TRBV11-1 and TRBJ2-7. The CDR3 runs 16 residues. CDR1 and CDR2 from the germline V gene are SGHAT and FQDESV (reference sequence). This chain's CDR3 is CASSLDSQRGTYEQYF.

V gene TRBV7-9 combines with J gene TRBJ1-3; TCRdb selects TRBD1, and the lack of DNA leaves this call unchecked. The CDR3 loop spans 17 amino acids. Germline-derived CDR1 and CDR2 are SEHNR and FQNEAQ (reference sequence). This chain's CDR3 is CASTPLRRQYSGNTIYF. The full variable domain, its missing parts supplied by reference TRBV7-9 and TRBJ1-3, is DTGVSQNPRHKITKRGQNVTFRCDPISEHNRLYWYRQTLGQGPEFLTYFQNEAQLEKSRLLSDRFSAERPKGSFSTLEIQRTEQGDSAMYLCASTPLRRQYSGNTIYFGEGSWLTVV.

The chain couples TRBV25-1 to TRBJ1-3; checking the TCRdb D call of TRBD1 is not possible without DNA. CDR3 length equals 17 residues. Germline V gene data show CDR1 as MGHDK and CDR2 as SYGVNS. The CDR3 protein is CASSESPYRERGNTIYF.

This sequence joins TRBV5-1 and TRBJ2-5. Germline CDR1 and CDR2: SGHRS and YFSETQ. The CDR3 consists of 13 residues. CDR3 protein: CASSLVSQETQYF.

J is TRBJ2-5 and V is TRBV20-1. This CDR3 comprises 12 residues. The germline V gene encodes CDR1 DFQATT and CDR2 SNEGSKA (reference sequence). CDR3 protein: CSESGPHETQYF.

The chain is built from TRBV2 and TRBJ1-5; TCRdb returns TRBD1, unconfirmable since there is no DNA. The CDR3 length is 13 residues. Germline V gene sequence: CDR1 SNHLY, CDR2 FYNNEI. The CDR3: CASGLLENQPQHF.

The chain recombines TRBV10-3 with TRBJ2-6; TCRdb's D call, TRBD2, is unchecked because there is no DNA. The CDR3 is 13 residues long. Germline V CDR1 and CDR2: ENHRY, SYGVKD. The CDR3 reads CAAGANGANVLTF.

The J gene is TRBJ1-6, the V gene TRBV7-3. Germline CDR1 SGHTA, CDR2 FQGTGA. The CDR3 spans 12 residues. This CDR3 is CASSSENSPLHF.

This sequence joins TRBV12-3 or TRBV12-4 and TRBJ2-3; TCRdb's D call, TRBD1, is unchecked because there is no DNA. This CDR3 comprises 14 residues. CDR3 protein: CASSLRTGSDTQYF.

CDR3 amino acids: CSAYPRGAGEKLFF. This chain connects TRBV20-1 to TRBJ1-4. Germline loops: CDR1 DFQATT, CDR2 SNEGSKA (reference sequence). CDR3 size: 14 residues.

CDR3: CASRDDGAGGLFNYGYTF. The gene calls are TRBV11-1 and TRBJ1-2. The CDR3 covers 18 residues. Germline V gives CDR1 SGHAT, CDR2 FQDESV (reference sequence).